This T cell receptor beta chain was documented in a study of blood T cell repertoires in COVID-19. In the study overall: Sources were T cells, B-cell-depleted T cells, or PBMCs; the material itself was cDNA or gDNA.

The CDR3 loop spans 16 amino acids. After removal of 7 bases from V and 5 bases from J, the junction contained 6 bases not matched to a gene. Germline lookup yields CDR1 WNHNN and CDR2 SYGVQD (reference sequence). Per the original data handling: Quantification of nucleated cells was approximated via reference gene primer amplification. Sequenced by immunoSEQ multiplex PCR; TCRdb stores in-frame clones only, minus some. V, J and clone size derive from that table, while D and trimming were established from the DNA sequence. The repertoire holds over 120,000 clones, with about 87% as singletons. The sequencing sample was made of peripheral blood. This receptor was obtained from a man over 45 who had recovered from COVID-19. J is TRBJ2-3 and V is TRBV10-1; 16 positions match TRBD2. The DNA for the CDR3 is TGCGCCAGCAACGCGGGACTAGCGGGGGGGATAGATACGCAGTATTTT. Translating it yields CASNAGLAGGIDTQYF.